These 17 T cell receptor beta chains were sequenced from one sample in a study of radiation and T cells in renal cell carcinoma. Time point defined: blood 4 weeks post-SBRT, at nephrectomy. The treatment was: 15 Gy SBRT to primary tumor, nephrectomy 4 weeks later. Here immunoSEQ multiplex PCR was the method, and the copy in TCRdb shows in-frame clones only, minus some. Of about 140,000 clones listed, about 86% were seen once; the top ten hold 15% to 20%. The sequencing here drew on blood, taken from a patient whose treatment included radiotherapy and nephrectomy. Every receptor here comes from a woman aged 45-59 years with renal cell carcinoma.

The DNA for the CDR3 is TGTGCCAGCAGCTCCAGGGGCACTGAAGCTTTCTTT. This encodes CASSSRGTEAFF. V usage is TRBV5-5 and J usage is TRBJ1-1, with a possible D match to TRBD1 (6 bases). This CDR3 region has 12 residues. The V gene's germline CDR1 is SGHKS and CDR2 YYEKEE (reference sequence). The germline V and J ends were trimmed by 3 bases and 4 bases, with 7 bases remaining between them. Full variable domain (remainder filled in from reference TRBV5-5 and TRBJ1-1): DAGVTQSPTHLIKTRGQQVTLRCSPISGHKSVSWYQQVLGQGPQFIFQYYEKEERGRGNFPDRFSARQFPNYSSELNVNALLLGDSALYLCASSSRGTEAFFGQGTRLTVV.

The chain carries TRBV27 and TRBJ2-7; 9 positions match TRBD1. This CDR3 spans 15 amino acids. Losses at the gene ends were 4 bases for V and 5 bases for J; bases not matched to a gene: 9. Germline V CDR1 and CDR2: MNHEY, SMNVEV (reference sequence). In DNA, the CDR3 is TGTGCCAGCAGTTCTAGGGGGACAGGGATGAACGAGCAGTACTTC. It encodes CASSSRGTGMNEQYF.

The chain joins TRBV27 to TRBJ2-7, with D perhaps matching TRBD2 (7 bases). Germline V lookup: CDR1 MNHEY, CDR2 SMNVEV (reference sequence). The CDR3 consists of 14 residues. Trimming took off 1 base at V and 4 bases at J, with 11 bases between the two ends. CDR3 sequence (DNA): TGTGCCAGCAGTTTATTAGGGGGGGGATACGAGCAGTACTTC. It is translated as CASSLLGGGYEQYF.

In this sample, this clone turned up once. J is TRBJ2-1 and V is TRBV7-6, with TRBD2 identical over 7 bases. Per germline, CDR1 SGHVS and CDR2 FNYEAQ. The junction had 10 bases not matched to a gene; V was cut back by 5 bases and J by 12 bases. The CDR3 covers 13 residues. The CDR3 spells CASSRAAGAAQFF. The CDR3 nucleotides read TGTGCCAGCAGCCGTGCGGCGGGAGCCGCGCAGTTCTTC.

The chain employs TRBV18 and TRBJ2-1, with 8 nucleotides matching TRBD1. There are 16 residues in the CDR3. Germline values: CDR1 KGHSH, CDR2 LQKENI. V lost 6 bases and J lost 4; bases outside the gene matches: 11. In DNA form, the CDR3 reads TGTGCCAGCTCGCTTGCGTCGGGACAGGAGTACAATGAGCAGTTCTTC. Translated: CASSLASGQEYNEQFF.

V is TRBV5-1 and J is TRBJ1-1; D not certain. V was clipped by 4 bases and J by 3 bases, with 10 bases between them. The CDR3 covers 13 residues. The germline CDR1 and CDR2 sequences are SGHRS and YFSETQ. As DNA, the CDR3 is TGCGCCAGCAGCCTCCCGGATTACACTGAAGCTTTCTTT. This codes for CASSLPDYTEAFF.

The V call is TRBV5-6, the J call TRBJ1-6; 10 bases line up with TRBD1. V shed 4 bases and J 7 bases; nucleotides not matched to a gene: 5. The CDR3 loop spans 15 amino acids. Germline CDR1 SGHDT, CDR2 YYEEEE. CDR3 amino acids: CASSPRTGGNSPLHF. CDR3 coding DNA: TGTGCCAGCAGCCCTAGGACAGGGGGAAATTCACCCCTCCACTTT.

The chain employs TRBV2 and TRBJ2-5; 11 bases are shared with TRBD2. The V gene's germline CDR1 is SNHLY and CDR2 FYNNEI. CDR3 size: 16 residues. V was clipped by 6 bases and J by 4 bases; unmatched bases: 10. The CDR3 DNA follows: TGTGCCAGCAGCGCCCAAGCCGGGACTAGCGGAGAGACCCAGTACTTC. Encoded protein: CASSAQAGTSGETQYF.

The chain is built from TRBV5-4 and TRBJ2-3; TRBD1 is a possible D gene (5 bases). This CDR3 region has 16 residues. Germline CDR1 SGHNT, CDR2 YYREEE (reference sequence). Trimming stripped 4 bases from V and 2 bases from J, with 17 bases between. The CDR3 loop reads CASSTGPGRDTDTQYF. The CDR3 DNA reads as TGTGCCAGCAGCACAGGACCCGGACGCGACACAGATACGCAGTATTTT.

The chain links TRBV7-2 to TRBJ1-5, with D uncertain. V was cut by 5 bases and J by 2 bases, with 13 bases left in between. The V gene's germline CDR1 is SGHTA and CDR2 FQGNSA. This CDR3 is 15 amino acids long. This CDR3 reads CASSLSPGGNQPQHF. Written as DNA, the CDR3 is TGTGCCAGCAGCCTAAGCCCAGGAGGCAATCAGCCCCAGCATTTT.

The chain employs TRBV7-9 and TRBJ2-2; 10 positions match TRBD2. The CDR3 totals 16 residues. Germline values: CDR1 SEHNR, CDR2 FQNEAQ (reference sequence). The trim removed 5 bases at V and 4 bases at J, leaving 7 bases unmatched. Here the CDR3 reads CASSPLAGVGTGELFF. In DNA, the CDR3 is TGTGCCAGCAGCCCGCTAGCGGGAGTTGGCACCGGGGAGCTGTTTTTT. Based on the CDR3 plus reference TRBV7-9 and TRBJ2-2, the full variable domain is DTGVSQNPRHKITKRGQNVTFRCDPISEHNRLYWYRQTLGQGPEFLTYFQNEAQLEKSRLLSDRFSAERPKGSFSTLEIQRTEQGDSAMYLCASSPLAGVGTGELFFGEGSRLTVL.

The chain employs TRBV6-5 and TRBJ1-4, with TRBD1 as a possible D gene (6 bases). The germline gives CDR1 MNHEY, CDR2 SVGAGI. Trimming cost V 6 bases and J 0 bases, with 11 bases left between them. The CDR3 spans 15 residues. As DNA, the CDR3 is TGTGCCAGCAGCCCGGGACAAACAACTAATGAAAAACTGTTTTTT. Protein sequence: CASSPGQTTNEKLFF.

V usage is TRBV6-5 and J usage is TRBJ2-3; D is unresolved. CDR1 is MNHEY and CDR2 is SVGAGI in the germline V gene. The length of the CDR3 is 15 residues. V lost 4 bases to trimming and J lost 0 bases, with 11 bases between them. The CDR3 DNA sequence: TGTGCCAGCAGTTCGGCTGGCCCTAGCACAGATACGCAGTATTTT. Translation: CASSSAGPSTDTQYF.

The V gene is TRBV7-2, the J gene TRBJ2-3; D is perhaps TRBD1 (5 bases). Trimming shortened V by 6 bases and J by 5 bases, and 9 bases separated the two germline ends. The CDR3 has 12 residues. Germline V gene data show CDR1 as SGHTA and CDR2 as FQGNSA. Here the CDR3 reads CASSPRGDTQYF. In DNA form, the CDR3 reads TGTGCCAGCAGTCCTAGGGGAGATACGCAGTATTTT.

This CDR3 reads CASSQAGRQGLYEQYF. The CDR3 nucleotides read TGTGCCAGCAGCCAAGCTGGGAGACAGGGATTATACGAGCAGTACTTC. The J gene is TRBJ2-7, the V gene TRBV14, with 7 bases that match TRBD1. The CDR3 sequence is 16 residues long. Looked up from germline, CDR1 is SGHDN and CDR2 is FVKESK. V dropped 1 base and J dropped 4; count of bases not matched to a gene: 10.

The gene calls are TRBV18 and TRBJ1-4, with D uncertain. Trimming took off 0 bases at V and 0 bases at J, with 11 bases between the two ends. CDR1 is KGHSH, CDR2 LQKENI, per germline. The CDR3 totals 17 residues. CDR3 nucleotides: TGTGCCAGCTCACCACCTACGCCAGCTGCAACTAATGAAAAACTGTTTTTT. Protein sequence: CASSPPTPAATNEKLFF.

The chain uses TRBV28 and TRBJ2-2; 9 nucleotides line up with TRBD2. The germline CDR1 and CDR2 sequences are MDHEN and SYDVKM. J gave up 1 base and V 7 bases, and 4 bases lay outside the gene matches. The CDR3 totals 15 residues. CDR3 region: CASKEAGGNTGELFF. The CDR3 DNA reads as TGTGCCAGCAAAGAAGCGGGAGGGAACACCGGGGAGCTGTTTTTT.